This T cell receptor (beta chain) was sequenced for a study of preoperative IRX-2 immunotherapy in early breast cancer (dated by TCRdb to the late 2010s). Libraries were prepared through the immunoSEQ multiplex PCR assay. TCRdb retrieved this table from immuneACCESS and kept in-frame rearrangements only. Not all clones are present; in checked studies, unresolved V genes account for under half, and no reason is known for the remainder. In this sample the table shows under 40,000 clones, 90% to 95% of which occur a single time. The ten biggest clones cover roughly 6.7% of the sample. The table lists this clone with a count of one. It has no known antigen specificity. Within one base of it there is no much larger clone, and no base qualities were kept. CDR1 MGHRA and CDR2 YSYEKL were looked up in the germline V gene. The CDR3 runs 13 residues from the cysteine to the phenylalanine. The kept DNA is CDR3 alone, 39 bases in frame from the first base. Trimming removed 4 bases from V and 4 bases from J; the gene matches leave 3 bases unexplained.

The sample's treatment or condition label, decoded: preoperative locoregional IRX-2 cytokine immunotherapy. The samples were obtained from a phase Ib study that tested preoperative, locoregional IRX-2 cytokine immunotherapy designed to prime immune responses. The donors were early-stage breast cancer patients who were given IRX-2 prior to surgery. This clonotype was obtained from a human donor with breast cancer. The rearranged chain carries TRBV4-1 and TRBJ2-5, with TRBD2 matching 7 junction bases. This specimen was collected from a patient treated with IRX-2 immunotherapy. The DNA is as follows: TGCGCCAGCAGCCGGGGGGGACTAGAGACCCAGTACTTC. This yields the protein CASSRGGLETQYF.